A single sample is the source of the 9 T cell receptor beta chains below, sequenced in a study of shared T cell receptors in the human thymus. Profiling relied on immunoSEQ multiplex PCR, and the TCRdb table lists in-frame clones only, not all of them. The data contain more than 550,000 clones, 70% to 90% of them singletons. Separately, the same data were catalogued under a study of human thymus T cells.

What was sequenced was thymocytes. These receptor sequences come from a girl less than two years old with a congenital heart defect.

The rearrangement links TRBV14 to TRBJ1-6; D possibly corresponds to TRBD1 (6 bases). The CDR3 runs to 18 residues. V shed 2 bases and J shed 0 bases, with 14 bases lying between them. CDR1 is SGHDN and CDR2 is FVKESK in the germline V gene. The CDR3 region is CASSQRTEYPSYNSPLHF. The CDR3 bases are TGTGCCAGCAGCCAAAGGACAGAATATCCCTCCTATAATTCACCCCTCCACTTT. The full variable domain, completed using reference TRBV14 and TRBJ1-6, is EAGVTQFPSHSVIEKGQTVTLRCDPISGHDNLYWYRRVMGKEIKFLLHFVKESKQDESGMPNNRFLAERTGGTYSTLKVQPAELEDSGVYFCASSQRTEYPSYNSPLHFGNGTRLTVT.

The CDR3 region is CASSQTTGLNTEAFF. Here the CDR3 DNA reads TGTGCCAGCAGCCAAACGACAGGGTTGAACACTGAAGCTTTCTTT. J is TRBJ1-1 and V is TRBV14, with 7 nucleotides matching TRBD1. Per germline, CDR1 SGHDN and CDR2 FVKESK. The CDR3 runs to 15 residues. V lost 2 bases to trimming and J lost 0 bases; unmatched junction nucleotides: 3. Variable domain in full (rest from reference TRBV14 and TRBJ1-1): EAGVTQFPSHSVIEKGQTVTLRCDPISGHDNLYWYRRVMGKEIKFLLHFVKESKQDESGMPNNRFLAERTGGTYSTLKVQPAELEDSGVYFCASSQTTGLNTEAFFGQGTRLTVV.

This chain uses TRBV6-5 with TRBJ1-2; unclear D gene. CDR3 size: 16 residues. In germline, CDR1 is MNHEY, CDR2 SVGAGI. V dropped 0 bases and J dropped 2 bases, with 13 bases sitting between them. The CDR3 region is CASSYSRAGGNYGYTF. The CDR3 coding sequence is TGTGCCAGCAGTTACTCCCGGGCGGGCGGGAACTATGGCTACACCTTC.

This clone was counted a few times. The rearrangement joins TRBV9 to TRBJ2-1; 11 bases match TRBD2. Germline CDR1 and CDR2: SGDLS and YYNGEE. The CDR3 is made up of 19 amino acids. Trimming at V came to 0 bases and at J to 0 bases, leaving 8 bases not matched to a gene. The CDR3 sequence: CASSVGLAGPTSSYNEQFF. DNA for the CDR3: TGTGCCAGCAGCGTAGGACTAGCGGGGCCTACGAGCTCCTACAATGAGCAGTTCTTC.

This clone was picked up a small number of times. The genes are TRBV2 and TRBJ2-1; 8 bases line up with TRBD2. Germline V gene sequence: CDR1 SNHLY, CDR2 FYNNEI. V was clipped by 5 bases and J by 9 bases; unmatched bases: 18. The CDR3 consists of 17 residues. CDR3 sequence reads: CASSRTLAGSNCTEQFF. The CDR3 DNA follows: TGTGCCAGCAGTAGAACCTTAGCGGGGTCCAATTGCACTGAGCAGTTCTTC.

This chain joins TRBV27 and TRBJ1-6, with 10 nucleotides matching TRBD1. The CDR3 totals 17 residues. The germline V gene has CDR1 MNHEY and CDR2 SMNVEV (reference sequence). V shed 3 bases, J shed 9 bases, and the junction held 11 bases outside the gene matches. The CDR3 is CASSLRDRGIGSSPLHF. In nucleotides, the CDR3 is TGTGCCAGCAGTTTGAGGGACAGGGGAATAGGTAGTTCACCCCTCCACTTT.

The chain combines TRBV27 with TRBJ1-2; TRBD1 is a possible D gene (5 bases). V was shortened by 8 bases and J by 2 bases, with 21 bases between the two germline ends. The germline gives CDR1 MNHEY, CDR2 SMNVEV (reference sequence). The CDR3 covers 16 residues. CDR3 nucleotides: TGTGCCAGCGGACCTAAAACAGGAATCCCCAACTATGGCTACACCTTC. This sequence encodes CASGPKTGIPNYGYTF.

This chain links TRBV5-1 with TRBJ2-7; 10 bases match TRBD2. Trimming at V came to 4 bases and at J to 3 bases, leaving 4 bases not matched to a gene. Germline lookup yields CDR1 SGHRS and CDR2 YFSETQ. The CDR3 covers 14 residues. The CDR3 nucleotides are TGCGCCAGCAGCGGTAGCGGGGGGTTCTACGAGCAGTACTTC. Translating gives CASSGSGGFYEQYF.

The chain recombines TRBV11-2 with TRBJ1-1; no firm D call. The CDR3 loop spans 14 amino acids. In germline, CDR1 is SGHAT, CDR2 FQNNGV. Trimming took off 5 bases at V and 0 bases at J, with 10 bases between the two ends. The CDR3 coding sequence is TGTGCCAGCAGCGGCCCTAGGTTGAACACTGAAGCTTTCTTT. It codes for CASSGPRLNTEAFF.